Listed below are T cell receptor beta chains from one sample, sequenced in a study of T-cell memory formation after mild COVID-19. TCRdb reprocessed the 5' RACE reads via MiXCR and lists one record per CDR3 protein. This sample has approximately 500,000 distinct CDR3 sequences, with 20% to 25% found just once. The specimen was PBMCs or a T cell subset sorted from them (not recorded which). The origin of the receptors is an adult woman who had mild COVID-19 (a few samples of this study predate the infection). Cell type and time point are not known. Each CDR3 is given with its conserved first and last residue. A D gene is named only where the DNA matches it firmly. Clone size is given for some rows only: seen once, a few or many times, or a class if the clone is expanded.

clone_size: .
j_call: TRBJ2-1
v_call: TRBV18
d_call: .
cdr3_nt: TGTGCCAGCTCACCCGTGGATCCCGGACCCAATGAGCAGTTCTTC
cdr3_aa: CASSPVDPGPNEQFF

clone_size: few
j_call: TRBJ2-5
v_call: TRBV11-3
d_call: .
cdr3_nt: TGTGCCTCCTCTCCCGGTCGGGGGGCCGGGCAAGAGACCCAGTACTTC
cdr3_aa: CASSPGRGAGQETQYF

clone_size: few
j_call: TRBJ2-3
v_call: TRBV29-1
d_call: .
cdr3_nt: TGCAGCGTTGAAATAAGGACAGCGCTAGATACGCAGTATTTT
cdr3_aa: CSVEIRTALDTQYF

clone_size: .
j_call: TRBJ2-1
v_call: TRBV20-1
d_call: .
cdr3_nt: TGCAGTGCCAAAGCGGGTAACTACAATGAGCAGTTCTTC
cdr3_aa: CSAKAGNYNEQFF

clone_size: once
j_call: TRBJ2-2
v_call: TRBV3-1
d_call: .
cdr3_nt: TGTGCCAGCAGCCCAGACATGTGGACCGGGGAGCTGTTTTTT
cdr3_aa: CASSPDMWTGELFF

clone_size: .
j_call: TRBJ2-5
v_call: TRBV5-6
d_call: TRBD2
cdr3_nt: TGTGCCAGCAGCTTAAGACTAGCGGGAGGGAGTCAAGAGACCCAGTACTTC
cdr3_aa: CASSLRLAGGSQETQYF

clone_size: few
j_call: TRBJ2-1
v_call: TRBV5-6
d_call: TRBD2
cdr3_nt: TGTGCCAGCAGCCCGGGACTAGCGGGAGAAGGCTCCTACAATGAGCAGTTCTTC
cdr3_aa: CASSPGLAGEGSYNEQFF

clone_size: few
j_call: TRBJ2-1
v_call: TRBV7-2
d_call: .
cdr3_nt: TGTGCCAGCAGCTTAGCCGGAGGGCGGGTGGTGAATGAGCAGTTCTTC
cdr3_aa: CASSLAGGRVVNEQFF

clone_size: .
j_call: TRBJ1-1
v_call: TRBV20-1
d_call: .
cdr3_nt: TGCAGTGCTAGGGACTGGACGGGGCTGGATGAAGCTTTCTTT
cdr3_aa: CSARDWTGLDEAFF

clone_size: few
j_call: TRBJ2-5
v_call: TRBV6-1
d_call: TRBD1
cdr3_nt: TGTGCCAGCAGTTCGGCCGGGACAGGGAGAGAGACCCAGTACTTC
cdr3_aa: CASSSAGTGRETQYF

clone_size: .
j_call: TRBJ2-7
v_call: TRBV12-3/TRBV12-4
d_call: .
cdr3_nt: TGTGCCAGCAGGTCTTACCAGGGAGAGCAGTACTTC
cdr3_aa: CASRSYQGEQYF

clone_size: few
j_call: TRBJ2-1
v_call: TRBV28
d_call: .
cdr3_nt: TGTGCCAGCAGTTTCAATGGGGCAGACGATGAGCAGTTCTTC
cdr3_aa: CASSFNGADDEQFF

clone_size: .
j_call: TRBJ2-3
v_call: TRBV5-5
d_call: .
cdr3_nt: TGTGCCAGCAGCTTGGGGCAGCAACCTCGCACAGATACGCAGTATTTT
cdr3_aa: CASSLGQQPRTDTQYF

clone_size: few
j_call: TRBJ1-6
v_call: TRBV7-9
d_call: .
cdr3_nt: TGTGCCAGCAGCTTAGAGGGACGGACTAATTCACCCCTCCACTTT
cdr3_aa: CASSLEGRTNSPLHF

clone_size: .
j_call: TRBJ1-2
v_call: TRBV5-4
d_call: TRBD1
cdr3_nt: TGTGCCAGCGTGGGACAGGGGTTTGTGGCCAACTATGGCTACACCTTC
cdr3_aa: CASVGQGFVANYGYTF

clone_size: .
j_call: TRBJ2-3
v_call: TRBV7-6
d_call: .
cdr3_nt: TGTGCCAGCAGCTTAGGGGACACTGTTACAGATACGCAGTATTTT
cdr3_aa: CASSLGDTVTDTQYF

clone_size: .
j_call: TRBJ2-3
v_call: TRBV24-1
d_call: .
cdr3_nt: TGTGCCACCAGTACGGCTGGGAGCACAGATACGCAGTATTTT
cdr3_aa: CATSTAGSTDTQYF

clone_size: .
j_call: TRBJ1-4
v_call: TRBV27
d_call: TRBD1
cdr3_nt: TGTGCCAGCAGCGGACAGGGGGAACAGGAAAAACTGTTTTTT
cdr3_aa: CASSGQGEQEKLFF

clone_size: .
j_call: TRBJ1-5
v_call: TRBV7-2
d_call: .
cdr3_nt: TGTGCCAGCAGCTTTGACAGGTTCAATCAGCCCCAGCATTTT
cdr3_aa: CASSFDRFNQPQHF

clone_size: few
j_call: TRBJ1-1
v_call: TRBV30
d_call: .
cdr3_nt: TGTGCCTGGAGCAACAGCGTTCGGGCTGAAGCTTTCTTT
cdr3_aa: CAWSNSVRAEAFF

clone_size: few
j_call: TRBJ2-1
v_call: TRBV11-2
d_call: .
cdr3_nt: TGTGCCAGCAGCTTAATCTTAGAGGGCGGTACTGAGCAGTTCTTC
cdr3_aa: CASSLILEGGTEQFF

clone_size: .
j_call: TRBJ2-3
v_call: TRBV29-1
d_call: .
cdr3_nt: TGCAGCGTTGAAGTCCAGAATACGCAGTATTTT
cdr3_aa: CSVEVQNTQYF

clone_size: .
j_call: TRBJ2-2
v_call: TRBV30
d_call: .
cdr3_nt: TGTGCCTGGAGTCGGATGAACACCGGGGAGCTGTTTTTT
cdr3_aa: CAWSRMNTGELFF

clone_size: .
j_call: TRBJ1-2
v_call: TRBV27
d_call: .
cdr3_nt: TGTGCCAGCAGTGGTCGGGGAGAGCCTAACTATGGCTACACCTTC
cdr3_aa: CASSGRGEPNYGYTF

clone_size: .
j_call: TRBJ2-1
v_call: TRBV24-1
d_call: TRBD1
cdr3_nt: TGTGCCACCAGCCCGGGACAGACCAACAATGAGCAGTTCTTC
cdr3_aa: CATSPGQTNNEQFF

clone_size: .
j_call: TRBJ1-2
v_call: TRBV24-1
d_call: .
cdr3_nt: TGTGCCACCAGTGACCGCGGACGGGGAGGCTATGGCTACACCTTC
cdr3_aa: CATSDRGRGGYGYTF

clone_size: few
j_call: TRBJ2-7
v_call: TRBV12-3/TRBV12-4
d_call: TRBD1
cdr3_nt: TGTGCCAGCAGGGATAGGACAGGGGGCTACGAGCAGTACTTC
cdr3_aa: CASRDRTGGYEQYF

clone_size: .
j_call: TRBJ2-1
v_call: TRBV12-3/TRBV12-4
d_call: TRBD2
cdr3_nt: TGTGCCAGTTCCGGGACTAGCGGGATCTTTATCTCCTACAATGAGCAGTTCTTC
cdr3_aa: CASSGTSGIFISYNEQFF

clone_size: .
j_call: TRBJ1-5
v_call: TRBV20-1
d_call: .
cdr3_nt: TGCAGTGCTAGTGCTGGGATCATTCAGCCCCAGCATTTT
cdr3_aa: CSASAGIIQPQHF

clone_size: .
j_call: TRBJ2-7
v_call: TRBV18
d_call: TRBD1
cdr3_nt: TGTGCCAGCTCACCACCGCAGGGGGCGAACGAGCAGTACTTC
cdr3_aa: CASSPPQGANEQYF

clone_size: few
j_call: TRBJ1-4
v_call: TRBV5-5
d_call: .
cdr3_nt: TGTGCCAGCAGCTTGAACGGGAATAGGGTGTTTTTT
cdr3_aa: CASSLNGNRVFF

clone_size: .
j_call: TRBJ1-5
v_call: TRBV5-1
d_call: .
cdr3_nt: TGCGCCAGCAGCTTGGATTCGGCACCGGGACAGCCCCAGCATTTT
cdr3_aa: CASSLDSAPGQPQHF

clone_size: .
j_call: TRBJ2-3
v_call: TRBV29-1
d_call: .
cdr3_nt: TGCAGCGTTGCGGACGGACTCTTCACAGATACGCAGTATTTT
cdr3_aa: CSVADGLFTDTQYF

clone_size: .
j_call: TRBJ2-7
v_call: TRBV7-6
d_call: TRBD1
cdr3_nt: TGTGCCAGCAGCCCTGAGACAGGGGGCATCTACGAGCAGTACTTC
cdr3_aa: CASSPETGGIYEQYF

clone_size: .
j_call: TRBJ2-1
v_call: TRBV4-2
d_call: TRBD1
cdr3_nt: TGTGCCAGCAGCCAAGGCACAGGGGATAGATACAATGAGCAGTTCTTC
cdr3_aa: CASSQGTGDRYNEQFF